A selection of T cell receptor beta chains follows, all from one sample in a study of CD8 T cells in Susac syndrome. MiXCR was run by TCRdb on the immunoSEQ multiplex PCR reads, yielding one entry per CDR3 protein. Of about 180,000 distinct CDR3 sequences listed, 95% are singletons. The sequenced sample consisted of CD4+ T cells from PBMCs. The receptors come from a human donor with multiple sclerosis. Each CDR3 is given with its conserved first and last residue. The D gene is left open where the match is weak. Clone sizes are given selectively: once, few, many, or a class where the clone is expanded.

d_call j_call v_call clone_size cdr3_nt cdr3_aa
NA TRBJ1-6 TRBV20-1 NA TGCAGTGCAGGGGATTCACCCCTCCACTTT CSAGDSPLHF
TRBD1 TRBJ1-1 TRBV7-2 NA TGTGCCAGCAGCTGGACAGGGCGAACTGAAGCTTTCTTT CASSWTGRTEAFF
TRBD2 TRBJ2-3 TRBV30 NA TGTGCCTGGAGTGCGGGAGGGACTAGCGGGGGTGCAGATACGCAGTATTTT CAWSAGGTSGGADTQYF
NA TRBJ2-1 TRBV7-2 NA TGTGCCAGCAGCCTGCCTCTGGTAGCGCATGAGCAGTTCTTC CASSLPLVAHEQFF
TRBD1 TRBJ2-1 TRBV29-1 NA TGCAGCGTTGAGTGGACAGGCCATTACAATGAGCAGTTCTTC CSVEWTGHYNEQFF
NA TRBJ1-5 TRBV18 once TGTGCCAGCTCACCAAGCGGGAAACCGGGGGATCAGCCCCAGCATTTT CASSPSGKPGDQPQHF
NA TRBJ2-5 TRBV18 NA TGTGCCAGCTCACCACCGAATCAGGAGACCCAGTACTTC CASSPPNQETQYF
TRBD2 TRBJ2-1 TRBV6-5 NA TGTGCCAGCAGTTACAAACTAGCGGGGGGGTTCGAGCAGTTCTTC CASSYKLAGGFEQFF
TRBD1 TRBJ2-1 TRBV20-1 NA TGCAGTGCTCCCCCAGGACAGGGATCCTACAATGAGCAGTTCTTC CSAPPGQGSYNEQFF
NA TRBJ2-7 TRBV24-1 NA TGTGCCACCAGCCAAGGAGGGAGGAGGGTTCGGAAGCAGTACTTC CATSQGGRRVRKQYF
TRBD1 TRBJ1-5 TRBV20-1 NA TGCAGCCAGGGGGCGCCCAATCAGCCCCAGCATTTT CSQGAPNQPQHF
NA TRBJ2-3 TRBV29-1 NA TGCAGCGTTGAAGAAAGGGGCCGCCTCTTTGATACGCAGTATTTT CSVEERGRLFDTQYF
NA TRBJ1-2 TRBV30 once TGTGCCTGGAGTGGCGGGAGCTATGGCTACACCTTC CAWSGGSYGYTF
NA TRBJ2-3 TRBV12-5 NA TGTGCTAGTGGTTTGACCTCATCCGGGTTCACAGATACGCAGTATTTT CASGLTSSGFTDTQYF
TRBD1 TRBJ1-2 TRBV27 NA TGTGCCAGCAGTTACATATCCCCGGGACAGGGTTCTGGCTACACCTTC CASSYISPGQGSGYTF
NA TRBJ2-3 TRBV20-1 NA TGCAGTGCTAGAGATCCCCGGACGGGGACAGATACGCAGTATTTT CSARDPRTGTDTQYF
NA TRBJ2-1 TRBV7-9 NA TGTGCCAGCAGGGACGTGCAGAATGAGCAGTTCTTC CASRDVQNEQFF
NA TRBJ2-2 TRBV7-9 NA TGTGCCAGCAGCTTTTGGGGCAACACCGGGGAGCTGTTTTTT CASSFWGNTGELFF
TRBD2 TRBJ2-7 TRBV7-9 once TGTGCCAGCAGCTTTAGCGGGGGCAGCTCCTACGAGCAGTACTTC CASSFSGGSSYEQYF
NA TRBJ2-1 TRBV4-2 NA TGTGCCAGCAGCCGCGGACCCAATCTCGGATTTTCCAATGAGCAGTTCTTC CASSRGPNLGFSNEQFF
TRBD1 TRBJ2-7 TRBV29-1 NA TGCAGCGTTAGGTGGACAGGGGGTTACGAGCAGTACTTC CSVRWTGGYEQYF
NA TRBJ2-7 TRBV29-1 once TGCAGCGTTTCCATAGGGGGGAGCTCCTACGAGCAGTACTTC CSVSIGGSSYEQYF
NA TRBJ2-1 TRBV11-2 NA TGTGCCAGCAGCTTAGGACCGGGCCAAATTGCGGGGGAGCAGTTCTTC CASSLGPGQIAGEQFF
NA TRBJ2-5 TRBV20-1 NA TGCAGTGCAGGACCTTCATCGGTGGGGCAAGAGACCCAGTACTTC CSAGPSSVGQETQYF
NA TRBJ1-4 TRBV20-1 NA TGCAGTGCTAGGCATACGTTGGGGAAAAAACTGTTTTTT CSARHTLGKKLFF
NA TRBJ2-1 TRBV3-1 NA TGTGCCAGCAGCCTACCAGGGCAACGGTCCTGGGATGAGCAGTTCTTC CASSLPGQRSWDEQFF
NA TRBJ1-4 TRBV12-5 NA TGTGCTAGTGGTTTTGGCAGGGATAATGAAAAACTGTTTTTT CASGFGRDNEKLFF
TRBD1 TRBJ2-7 TRBV28 NA TGTGCCAGCAGTAGTGGGACAGGGTACTACGAGCAGTACTTC CASSSGTGYYEQYF
TRBD2 TRBJ2-2 TRBV20-1 NA TGCAGTGCAGCTAGCGGGGGCCCTACCGGGGAGCTGTTTTTT CSAASGGPTGELFF
NA TRBJ1-6 TRBV6-2/TRBV6-3 NA TGTGCCAGCAGTTACGGAGGGATCAATTCACCCCTCCACTTT CASSYGGINSPLHF
TRBD1 TRBJ2-7 TRBV19 NA TGTGCCAGTAGTATAAGAGTACAGGGGGCTTCCTACGAGCAGTACTTC CASSIRVQGASYEQYF
NA TRBJ2-2 TRBV29-1 NA TGCAGCGTCCGGGATACGAACACCGGGGAGCTGTTTTTT CSVRDTNTGELFF
NA TRBJ1-1 TRBV12-3/TRBV12-4 NA TGTGCCAGCAGCTTTGACCCTTGGAACACTGAAGCTTTCTTT CASSFDPWNTEAFF
NA TRBJ2-6 TRBV1 NA TGCACCAGCAGCCAAGAGGCAGGAGTCAACTCTGGGGCCAACGTCCTGACTTTC CTSSQEAGVNSGANVLTF
TRBD2 TRBJ2-5 TRBV7-8 NA TGTGCCAGCAGCCAATCGGCGGCTAGCGGGGCACAAGAGACCCAGTACTTC CASSQSAASGAQETQYF
NA TRBJ1-1 TRBV29-1 NA TGCAGCGCCTGGGACCTACCGGGAAACACTGAAGCTTTCTTT CSAWDLPGNTEAFF